The 19 T cell receptor beta chains in this list originate from one sample, sequenced in a study of human T cells and chemical hapten exposure. TCRdb re-called the RACE reads with MiXCR, one entry per CDR3 protein. The sample carries about 140,000 distinct CDR3 sequences, 12% recorded once. The time point here: patch test 2, 6 weeks after DPC sensitization. The treatment is: therapeutic diphenylcyclopropenone sensitization with weekly scalp DPC. This specimen was whole blood, taken in connection with sensitization to the hapten diphenylcyclopropenone (DPC). The receptors here all came from a woman aged 50 to 60 with alopecia areata. Some clones in this sample may be carry-over from other donors' samples.

This clonotype has more than one count but fewer than ten. CDR3 sequence: CASSDRGVIYEQYF. In DNA form, the CDR3 reads TGTGCCAGCAGTGACAGAGGGGTGATCTACGAGCAGTACTTC. The gene calls are TRBV2 and TRBJ2-7; either TRBD1 or TRBD2 may supply D (5 bases each). In germline, CDR1 is SNHLY, CDR2 FYNNEI. Trimming took off 3 bases at V and 3 bases at J, with 12 bases between the two ends. CDR3 length: 14 residues.

This clonotype was detected only a few times. The rearrangement joins TRBV28 to TRBJ1-2, with TRBD1 as a possible D gene (5 bases). The germline V gene has CDR1 MDHEN and CDR2 SYDVKM. Between the trimmed V and J ends, which lost 5 bases and 4 bases, there was a span of 11 bases. This CDR3 comprises 13 residues. DNA of the CDR3: TGTGCCAGCAGTGGGGCGGGTGGCTATGGCTACACCTTC. Translating it yields CASSGAGGYGYTF.

This clonotype has more than one count but fewer than ten. This rearrangement joins TRBV7-2 to TRBJ2-1; a weak D match, TRBD2 (5 bases). Per the germline V gene, CDR1 is SGHTA and CDR2 is FQGNSA. Trimming left V 1 base short and J 7 bases short, with 11 bases between. The CDR3 length is 14 residues. CDR3 sequence reads: CASSLDQRGNEQFF. Here the CDR3 DNA reads TGTGCCAGCAGCTTAGACCAGCGCGGGAATGAGCAGTTCTTC.

This clonotype occurred a few times. The chain links TRBV6-1 to TRBJ1-5; D possibly corresponds to TRBD1 (5 bases). The CDR3 has 15 amino acids. Per the germline V gene, CDR1 is MNHNS and CDR2 is SASEGT. The V end lost 2 bases, the J end lost 4 bases, and 12 bases lay between the germline ends. The CDR3 region is CASSEFDGANQPQHF. The CDR3 coding sequence is TGTGCCAGCAGTGAATTCGATGGGGCAAATCAGCCCCAGCATTTT.

The V gene is TRBV6-5, the J gene TRBJ2-3; D may be TRBD1 (6 bases). Deletions cut 5 bases from V and 4 bases from J, with 13 bases between. Germline V gene sequence: CDR1 MNHEY, CDR2 SVGAGI. The CDR3 is 14 residues long. The CDR3 DNA sequence: TGTGCCAGCAGTGCCCAACAGGGCTCAGATACGCAGTATTTT. It translates to CASSAQQGSDTQYF.

This clonotype was seen only a few times. In nucleotides, the CDR3 is TGTGCCAGCAGCCACCGACGGACCGCAACTAATGAAAAACTGTTTTTT. This translates into CASSHRRTATNEKLFF. The chain employs TRBV5-6 and TRBJ1-4; D is ambiguous. Germline-derived CDR1 and CDR2 are SGHDT and YYEEEE. Deletions cut 4 bases from V and 0 bases from J, with 13 bases between. The CDR3 spans 16 residues.

The chain recombines TRBV28 with TRBJ2-1; weak D call: TRBD2 (5 bases). V was clipped by 6 bases and J by 4 bases, with 7 bases between them. Germline V gene lookup returns CDR1 MDHEN and CDR2 SYDVKM. The CDR3 extends over 12 amino acids. The CDR3 DNA is TGTGCCAGCAGGAGCGGTTACAATGAGCAGTTCTTC. Translation gives CASRSGYNEQFF.

The chain carries TRBV4-3 and TRBJ1-3; 7 bases agree with TRBD1. Trimming removed 0 bases from V and 4 bases from J; junction bases left unmatched: 6. The germline V gene has CDR1 LGHNA and CDR2 YSLEER. The CDR3 totals 16 residues. The CDR3 loop is CASSQDNRGSGNTIYF. The CDR3 DNA reads TGCGCCAGCAGCCAAGATAACAGGGGATCGGGAAACACCATATATTTT.

The V gene is TRBV5-1, the J gene TRBJ2-5; TRBD1 agrees at 8 bases. Germline loops: CDR1 SGHRS, CDR2 YFSETQ. V shed 0 bases and J 4 bases; nucleotides not matched to a gene: 8. CDR3 length: 16 amino acids. CDR3 bases: TGCGCCAGCAGCTTGGAAGGCAGGGGGCTGGGAGAGACCCAGTACTTC. This sequence encodes CASSLEGRGLGETQYF.

This clonotype was recorded many times. The V and J genes are TRBV6-6 and TRBJ2-7; TRBD1 matches 9 bases. Germline-derived CDR1 and CDR2 are MNHNY and SVGAGI (reference sequence). There are 15 residues in the CDR3. With V trimmed by 2 bases and J by 2 bases, 4 bases remained unmatched. CDR3 DNA sequence: TGTGCCAGCAGTTACGCCGGGACAGGGCCCTACGAGCAGTACTTC. This gives the protein CASSYAGTGPYEQYF.

This clonotype was observed a handful of times. The genes are TRBV20-1 and TRBJ2-6; unclear D gene. V lost 4 bases, J lost 0 bases, and 7 bases lay in between. Germline loops: CDR1 DFQATT, CDR2 SNEGSKA (reference sequence). The CDR3 sequence is 14 residues long. CDR3 amino acids: CSATHSSGANVLTF. Written as DNA, the CDR3 is TGCAGTGCTACCCACAGCTCTGGGGCCAACGTCCTGACTTTC.

This clonotype came up many times. The chain combines TRBV11-2 with TRBJ2-7, with 7 bases identical to TRBD2. CDR1 is SGHAT, CDR2 FQNNGV, per germline. This CDR3 spans 14 amino acids. V lost 5 bases to trimming and J lost 5 bases; unmatched junction nucleotides: 9. The CDR3 nucleotides are TGTGCCAGCAGCGTGCGGGAGACGAGGAACGAGCAGTACTTC. This sequence encodes CASSVRETRNEQYF. Full variable domain (remainder filled in from reference TRBV11-2 and TRBJ2-7): EAGVAQSPRYKIIEKRQSVAFWCNPISGHATLYWYQQILGQGPKLLIQFQNNGVVDDSQLPKDRFSAERLKGVDSTLKIQPAKLEDSAVYLCASSVRETRNEQYFGPGTRLTVT.

This clonotype was seen more than once but under ten times. The genes are TRBV18 and TRBJ2-7; D is perhaps TRBD1 (6 bases). The CDR3 length is 14 residues. Germline-derived CDR1 and CDR2 are KGHSH and LQKENI. Trimming removed 3 bases at V and 0 bases at J, with 9 bases between. CDR3 in DNA: TGTGCCAGCTCACCCCGGGACAACTCCTACGAGCAGTACTTC. It codes for CASSPRDNSYEQYF.

This clonotype was seen a few times. The CDR3 nucleotides read TGCAGTGCTGACCGGGACAGGGGCAGTGGAGCGGGAGTAAATGAGCAGTTCTTC. It codes for CSADRDRGSGAGVNEQFF. This chain uses TRBV20-1 with TRBJ2-1; TRBD1 agrees at 10 bases. CDR3 length: 18 amino acids. The V gene's germline CDR1 is DFQATT and CDR2 SNEGSKA (reference sequence). Unmatched junction bases numbered 20, after V lost 5 bases and J lost 7 bases.

This clonotype was seen many times. This chain uses TRBV27 with TRBJ1-3, with D perhaps TRBD1 (5 bases). Per the germline V gene, CDR1 is MNHEY and CDR2 is SMNVEV (reference sequence). CDR3 size: 12 residues. V dropped 6 bases and J dropped 7 bases, with 10 bases sitting between them. CDR3 nucleotide sequence: TGTGCCAGCAGCCCCGGGGGGAACACCATATATTTT. It is translated as CASSPGGNTIYF.

This clonotype came up a few times. The J gene is TRBJ2-7, the V gene TRBV28; D assignment may be TRBD1 or TRBD2 (5 bases each). The CDR3 is made up of 12 amino acids. Trimming removed 8 bases at V and 3 bases at J, with 11 bases between. CDR1 is MDHEN, CDR2 SYDVKM, per germline. The DNA of the CDR3 is TGTGCCAGCTGGGGGACGTACTACGAGCAGTACTTC. Translated, it gives CASWGTYYEQYF.

This chain joins TRBV11-3 and TRBJ2-7, with 7 bases aligning to TRBD2. This CDR3 region has 14 residues. From germline, CDR1 is SGHNT and CDR2 YENEEA. Trimming cost V 5 bases and J 5 bases; bases outside gene matches: 9. CDR3 coding DNA: TGTGCCAGCAGCGGAATGGGGGGGTGGAACGAGCAGTACTTC. It codes for CASSGMGGWNEQYF.

This clonotype was seen a handful of times. The gene calls are TRBV29-1 and TRBJ2-5; D is uncertain. This CDR3 is 12 amino acids long. V gave up 1 base and J gave up 5 bases, with 8 bases separating them. Germline CDR1 SQVTM, CDR2 ANQGSEA. DNA for the CDR3: TGCAGCGTTGAAGGGCTCCTGGAGACCCAGTACTTC. Protein product: CSVEGLLETQYF.

This clonotype was seen many times. The DNA of the CDR3 is TGCAGTGCTAGTCGTGGACTAGCGGGAGGCTACAATGAGCAGTTCTTC. Translation: CSASRGLAGGYNEQFF. The rearrangement links TRBV20-1 to TRBJ2-1; 14 bases are a match to TRBD2. Per germline, CDR1 DFQATT and CDR2 SNEGSKA (reference sequence). The trim removed 3 bases at V and 3 bases at J, leaving 4 bases unmatched. The CDR3 covers 16 residues.